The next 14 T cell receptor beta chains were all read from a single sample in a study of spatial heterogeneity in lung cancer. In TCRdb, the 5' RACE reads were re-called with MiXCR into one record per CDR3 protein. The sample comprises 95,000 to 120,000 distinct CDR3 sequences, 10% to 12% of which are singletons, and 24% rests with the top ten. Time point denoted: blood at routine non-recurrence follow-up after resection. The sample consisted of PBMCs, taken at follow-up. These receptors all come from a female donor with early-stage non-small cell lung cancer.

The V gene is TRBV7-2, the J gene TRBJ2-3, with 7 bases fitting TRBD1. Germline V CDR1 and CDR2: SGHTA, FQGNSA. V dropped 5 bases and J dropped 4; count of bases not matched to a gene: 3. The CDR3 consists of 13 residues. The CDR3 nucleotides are TGTGCCAGCAGCCGACAGGGATCAGATACGCAGTATTTT. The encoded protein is CASSRQGSDTQYF.

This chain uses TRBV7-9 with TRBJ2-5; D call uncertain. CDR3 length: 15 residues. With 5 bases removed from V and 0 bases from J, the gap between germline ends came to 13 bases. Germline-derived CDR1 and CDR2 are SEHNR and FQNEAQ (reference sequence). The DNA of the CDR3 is TGTGCCAGCAGCCTCGACGGAATATACCAAGAGACCCAGTACTTC. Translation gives CASSLDGIYQETQYF.

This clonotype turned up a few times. CDR3 residues: CASKRMASTEAFF. In nucleotides, the CDR3 is TGCGCCAGCAAAAGAATGGCAAGCACTGAAGCTTTCTTT. V and J are TRBV5-1 and TRBJ1-1; no clear D gene. V was cut by 6 bases and J by 4 bases, with 13 bases left in between. Looked up from germline, CDR1 is SGHRS and CDR2 is YFSETQ. The CDR3 is 13 amino acids.

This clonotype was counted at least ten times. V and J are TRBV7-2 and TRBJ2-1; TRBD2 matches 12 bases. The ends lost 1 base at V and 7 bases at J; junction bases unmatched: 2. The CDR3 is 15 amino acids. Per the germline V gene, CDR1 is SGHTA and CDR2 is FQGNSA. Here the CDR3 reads CASSLGLAGVNEQFF. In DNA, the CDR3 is TGTGCCAGCAGCTTAGGACTAGCGGGAGTTAATGAGCAGTTCTTC.

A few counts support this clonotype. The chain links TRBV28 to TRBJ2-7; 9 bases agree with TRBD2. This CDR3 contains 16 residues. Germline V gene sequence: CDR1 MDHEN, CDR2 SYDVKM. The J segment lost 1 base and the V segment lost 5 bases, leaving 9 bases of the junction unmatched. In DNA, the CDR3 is TGTGCCAGCAGTACCCCGTCGACTAGCGGATCCTACGAGCAGTACTTC. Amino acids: CASSTPSTSGSYEQYF.

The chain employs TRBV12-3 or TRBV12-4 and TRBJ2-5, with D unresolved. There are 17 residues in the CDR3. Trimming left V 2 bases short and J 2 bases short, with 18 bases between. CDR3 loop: CASSLPRIRWGQETQYF. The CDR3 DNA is TGTGCCAGCAGTTTACCGAGGATCAGGTGGGGTCAAGAGACCCAGTACTTC.

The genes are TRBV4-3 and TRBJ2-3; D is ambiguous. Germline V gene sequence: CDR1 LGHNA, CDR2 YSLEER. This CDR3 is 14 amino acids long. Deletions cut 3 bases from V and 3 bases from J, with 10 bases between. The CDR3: CASSQGIGTDTQYF. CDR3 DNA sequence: TGCGCCAGCAGCCAGGGTATAGGAACAGATACGCAGTATTTT.

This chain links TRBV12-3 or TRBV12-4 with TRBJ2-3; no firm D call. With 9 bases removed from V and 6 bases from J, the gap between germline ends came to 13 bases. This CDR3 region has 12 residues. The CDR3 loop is CASSRGVDTQYF. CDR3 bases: TGTGCCAGTAGTCGTGGCGTGGATACGCAGTATTTT.

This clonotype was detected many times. CDR3 DNA: TGTGCCAGCAGTAAGGTGGATACGCAGTATTTT. Encoded protein: CASSKVDTQYF. This chain connects TRBV28 to TRBJ2-3; D is unclear. This CDR3 comprises 11 residues. V was clipped by 5 bases and J by 6 bases, with 6 bases between them. Germline-derived CDR1 and CDR2 are MDHEN and SYDVKM.

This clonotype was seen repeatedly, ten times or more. CDR3 loop: CASSSARGRKNTEAFF. As DNA, the CDR3 is TGTGCCAGCAGCTCGGCCCGAGGAAGGAAGAACACTGAAGCTTTCTTT. V gene TRBV11-2 combines with J gene TRBJ1-1; D gene unclear. V was clipped by 4 bases and J by 1 base, with 16 bases between them. This CDR3 has 16 residues. Germline V gene data show CDR1 as SGHAT and CDR2 as FQNNGV. Variable domain in full (rest from reference TRBV11-2 and TRBJ1-1): EAGVAQSPRYKIIEKRQSVAFWCNPISGHATLYWYQQILGQGPKLLIQFQNNGVVDDSQLPKDRFSAERLKGVDSTLKIQPAKLEDSAVYLCASSSARGRKNTEAFFGQGTRLTVV.

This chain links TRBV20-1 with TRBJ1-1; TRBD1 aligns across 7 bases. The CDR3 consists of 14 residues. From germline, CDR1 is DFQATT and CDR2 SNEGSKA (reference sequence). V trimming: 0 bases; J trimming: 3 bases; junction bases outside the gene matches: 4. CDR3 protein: CSARDLGQDTEAFF. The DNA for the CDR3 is TGCAGTGCTAGAGATCTTGGACAGGACACTGAAGCTTTCTTT.

As DNA, the CDR3 is TGTGCCAGCAGTTCAATCACGTACGGTCTGTTTTTT. Amino acids: CASSSITYGLFF. This chain joins TRBV28 and TRBJ1-4; unclear D gene. Trimming took off 4 bases at V and 14 bases at J, with 14 bases between the two ends. CDR1 is MDHEN, CDR2 SYDVKM, per germline. CDR3 length: 12 residues.

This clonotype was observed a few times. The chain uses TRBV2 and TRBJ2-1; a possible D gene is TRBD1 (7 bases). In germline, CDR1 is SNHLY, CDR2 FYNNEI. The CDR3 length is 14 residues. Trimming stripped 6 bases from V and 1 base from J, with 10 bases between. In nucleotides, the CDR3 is TGTGCCAGCAGGGCAGGGGGGTCCTACAATGAGCAGTTCTTC. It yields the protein CASRAGGSYNEQFF.

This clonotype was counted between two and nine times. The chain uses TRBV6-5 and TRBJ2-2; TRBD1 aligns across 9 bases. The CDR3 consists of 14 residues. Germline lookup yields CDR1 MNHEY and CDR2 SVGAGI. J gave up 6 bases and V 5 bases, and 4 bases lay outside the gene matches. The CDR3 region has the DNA TGTGCCAGCAGTAAACAGGGGGCTGCCGGGGAGCTGTTTTTT. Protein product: CASSKQGAAGELFF.